Listed here are 30 T cell receptor beta chains from one sample, sequenced in a study of breast tumors, draining lymph nodes, adjacent tissues (dated by TCRdb to the mid-2010s). The library was made by multiplex PCR. For sequencing, an Illumina HiSeq 2000 was employed. The raw public reads went through TCRdb reprocessing: fastp at Q25, MiXCR clone calling, in-frame beta chains kept. All rows with the same CDR3 protein become a single entry with the most common DNA and genes. Present in this sample are about 230,000 distinct CDR3 sequences, 32% of which were seen just once. The ten largest clones capture just over 1.4% of the sample. The lymph node samples were taken from the axillary draining lymph nodes of breast cancer patients. Input material: axillary lymph node tissue. These receptors were obtained from a female donor with breast cancer. Some clones in this sample may be carry-over from other donors' samples.

This chain links TRBV5-8 with TRBJ2-5, with TRBD2 matching 7 bases. V lost 7 bases to trimming and J lost 4 bases; unmatched junction nucleotides: 13. Germline-derived CDR1 and CDR2 are SGHTS and YDEGEE. This CDR3 spans 15 amino acids. Written as DNA, the CDR3 is TGTGCCAGCGTCCCGGGGACTACCGGGAGAGAGACCCAGTACTTC. Protein sequence: CASVPGTTGRETQYF.

Many counts were recorded for this clonotype. V gene TRBV3-1 combines with J gene TRBJ2-5; D call uncertain. CDR1 and CDR2 from the germline V gene are LGHDT and YNNKEL (reference sequence). CDR3 size: 12 residues. Trimming removed 4 bases from V and 5 bases from J, with 8 bases in between. The CDR3 DNA is TGTGCCAGCAGCCCCACTTGGGAGACCCAGTACTTC. Protein sequence: CASSPTWETQYF.

This clonotype appeared a few times. V and J are TRBV6-2 or TRBV6-3 and TRBJ2-1; 13 bases align to TRBD2. With V trimmed by 5 bases and J by 13 bases, 11 bases remained unmatched. The CDR3 is made up of 15 amino acids. Germline values: CDR1 MNHEY, CDR2 SVGEGT. Here the CDR3 reads CASSRGLAGEGPQFF. The CDR3 nucleotides are TGTGCCAGCAGTCGCGGACTAGCGGGAGAGGGACCCCAGTTCTTC.

In its sample, this clonotype was seen many times. In nucleotides, the CDR3 is TGTGCCAGCAGTGATTTGACGAGATTTGGAGAGACCCAGTACTTC. Translating gives CASSDLTRFGETQYF. The chain uses TRBV6-1 and TRBJ2-5, with D hard to call. The CDR3 length is 15 residues. Trimming took off 3 bases at V and 4 bases at J, with 15 bases between the two ends. Germline CDR1 reads MNHNS; CDR2 reads SASEGT.

The rearrangement links TRBV6-5 to TRBJ1-1; possible D gene TRBD1, 5 bases. The germline V gene has CDR1 MNHEY and CDR2 SVGAGI. Trimming took off 5 bases at V and 0 bases at J, with 22 bases between the two ends. This CDR3 comprises 18 residues. The CDR3 DNA is TGTGCCAGCAGTGGTCAGACAGTCGGGAGGGGCATGAACACTGAAGCTTTCTTT. It codes for CASSGQTVGRGMNTEAFF.

This clonotype was recorded only once. The V call is TRBV29-1, the J call TRBJ2-3; 15 nucleotides align to TRBD2. The CDR3 covers 15 residues. CDR1 and CDR2 from the germline V gene are SQVTM and ANQGSEA. V lost 5 bases to trimming and J lost 5 bases; unmatched junction nucleotides: 5. CDR3 sequence (DNA): TGCAGCGTTCGGACTAGCGGGAGGGCCAAAGATACGCAGTATTTT. Its protein product is CSVRTSGRAKDTQYF.

This clonotype was counted at least ten times. The V gene is TRBV9, the J gene TRBJ1-4; no firm D call. Germline V gene lookup returns CDR1 SGDLS and CDR2 YYNGEE. The CDR3 extends over 16 amino acids. V was shortened by 4 bases and J by 0 bases, with 13 bases between the two germline ends. Here the CDR3 reads CASSLPHSTTNEKLFF. The CDR3 nucleotides are TGTGCCAGCAGCCTTCCCCACAGTACAACTAATGAAAAACTGTTTTTT.

This clonotype was counted ten times or more. The chain links TRBV3-1 to TRBJ2-7; the D gene could be TRBD1 or TRBD2 (5 bases each). V lost 5 bases, J lost 9 bases, and 17 bases lay in between. There are 13 residues in the CDR3. CDR1 and CDR2 from the germline V gene are LGHDT and YNNKEL (reference sequence). DNA for the CDR3: TGTGCCAGCAGCTCGGGACCGAGCCTCGCGCAGTACTTC. Residues: CASSSGPSLAQYF.

As for this clonotype: This may stem from a read error, because a much larger clone lies one nucleotide away. This rearrangement joins TRBV19 to TRBJ1-3; tentative D call: TRBD1 (6 bases). Germline V lookup: CDR1 LNHDA, CDR2 SQIVND (reference sequence). There are 14 residues in the CDR3. This CDR3 is CASNRGATGNTIHF. DNA of the CDR3: TGTGCCAGTAACCGGGGGGCCACAGGAAACACCATACATTTT.

As regards this clonotype: The limits of the CDR3 on the DNA are not certain, so only TCRdb's listed CDR3 is given. This sequence joins TRBV11-2 and TRBJ1-5; no DNA check was done on the table's D call, TRBD1. The CDR3 has 18 amino acids, counting both end residues. Germline lookup yields CDR1 SGHAT and CDR2 FQNNGV. CDR3 sequence reads: CASSPQGEQIRSILAQHF.

At least ten counts were recorded for this clonotype. The J gene is TRBJ2-1, the V gene TRBV9; 9 bases line up with TRBD2. Germline V gene sequence: CDR1 SGDLS, CDR2 YYNGEE. The trim removed 0 bases at V and 3 bases at J, leaving 1 base unmatched. CDR3 length: 15 amino acids. For the CDR3, the DNA is TGTGCCAGCAGCGTAGGTAGCGGGGGCTACAATGAGCAGTTCTTC. This sequence encodes CASSVGSGGYNEQFF. Combining the CDR3 with reference TRBV9 and TRBJ2-1 gives the whole variable domain DSGVTQTPKHLITATGQRVTLRCSPRSGDLSVYWYQQSLDQGLQFLIQYYNGEERAKGNILERFSAQQFPDLHSELNLSSLELGDSALYFCASSVGSGGYNEQFFGPGTRLTVL.

This clonotype was observed at least ten times. The V and J genes are TRBV5-1 and TRBJ2-5; 13 bases align to TRBD2. The CDR3 runs 14 residues. Losses at the gene ends were 5 bases for V and 2 bases for J; bases not matched to a gene: 0. CDR1 is SGHRS and CDR2 is YFSETQ in the germline V gene. CDR3 loop: CASRLAGGQETQYF. The CDR3 bases are TGCGCCAGCAGACTAGCGGGAGGGCAAGAGACCCAGTACTTC.

For this clonotype: One end of the junction fails to match germline, which may point to a read error. The gene calls are TRBV3-1 and TRBJ2-5; 12 nucleotides align to TRBD2. The CDR3 spans 20 residues. Germline V gene data show CDR1 as LGHDT and CDR2 as YNNKEL (reference sequence). CDR3 in DNA: TGTGCCAGCAGTCAAGAGGTTTCAGCTAGCGGGAGGGAGATGGGAGAGACCCAGTACTTC. Translation gives CASSQEVSASGREMGETQYF.

With respect to this clonotype: A much larger clone sits a single nucleotide away, making a read error possible. The chain carries TRBV20-1 and TRBJ2-1, with 8 bases lining up with TRBD2. V was clipped by 0 bases and J by 7 bases; unmatched bases: 14. Germline lookup yields CDR1 DFQATT and CDR2 SNEGSKA (reference sequence). The CDR3 length is 17 residues. The CDR3 DNA sequence: TGCAGTGCTAGAGACCGCCTGACTAGCGCGAGGGAGAATGAGCAGTTCTTC. Its protein is CSARDRLTSARENEQFF.

At least ten counts were recorded for this clonotype. The chain couples TRBV29-1 to TRBJ2-7, with 10 positions matching TRBD1. The CDR3 sequence is 12 residues long. The germline CDR1 and CDR2 sequences are SQVTM and ANQGSEA. V dropped 7 bases and J dropped 5; count of bases not matched to a gene: 5. The CDR3 DNA is TGCAGCGCCGGACAGGGGGGTGACGAGCAGTACTTC. This translates into CSAGQGGDEQYF.

This clonotype was detected only once. A read error may explain this, as a much larger clone is one base away. The chain couples TRBV3-1 to TRBJ2-7, with D possibly matching TRBD1 (6 bases). The CDR3 extends over 14 amino acids. CDR1 LGHDT and CDR2 YNNKEL come from the germline V gene (reference sequence). This CDR3 reads CPSSPWTAPYEQYF. CDR3 nucleotide sequence: TGTCCCAGCAGCCCTTGGACAGCTCCCTACGAGCAGTACTTC.

This clonotype was observed at least ten times. The rearrangement links TRBV4-2 to TRBJ2-7, with no clear D. Germline V gene data show CDR1 as LGHNA and CDR2 as YNFKEQ. V lost 8 bases and J 6 bases, leaving 17 bases between the germline ends. The CDR3 covers 13 residues. CDR3 sequence: CASGPSRFSEQYF. In DNA, the CDR3 is TGTGCCAGCGGGCCGTCCCGCTTCTCCGAGCAGTACTTC.

Of note for this clonotype: A much larger clone is a single base away; this may be a read error. The J gene is TRBJ1-2, the V gene TRBV28; TRBD1 might be the D (5 bases). Deletions cut 6 bases from V and 7 bases from J, with 18 bases between. CDR1 and CDR2 from the germline V gene are MDHEN and SYDVKM. There are 14 residues in the CDR3. The CDR3, as DNA: TGTGCCAGCAGCCGGAGGGGAGTGTCCTGTGGCTACACCTTC. Its translation is CASSRRGVSCGYTF.

Worth noting for this clonotype: Germline and junction disagree at one end, which may indicate a read error. The chain links TRBV7-3 to TRBJ2-4; TRBD1 is a possible D gene (5 bases). Germline V CDR1 and CDR2: SGHTA, FQGTGA. The CDR3 spans 15 residues. CDR3 sequence: CASSFHSGPKNIQHF. CDR3 DNA sequence: TGTGCCAGCAGCTTCCATTCAGGGCCCAAAAACATTCAGCACTTC.

This clonotype was seen repeatedly, ten times or more. The chain employs TRBV24-1 and TRBJ2-7; unclear D gene. This CDR3 spans 13 amino acids. Germline CDR1 is KGHDR and CDR2 is SFDVKD. Deletions cut 7 bases from V and 7 bases from J, with 16 bases between. The DNA of the CDR3 is TGTGCCACCAGCTCCGATTCTCTCTCGGAGCAGTACTTC. Protein: CATSSDSLSEQYF.

The gene calls are TRBV20-1 and TRBJ1-5, with TRBD1 matching 7 bases. The germline V gene has CDR1 DFQATT and CDR2 SNEGSKA (reference sequence). J gave up 4 bases and V 4 bases, and 13 bases lay outside the gene matches. The CDR3 loop spans 16 amino acids. The CDR3 DNA is TGCAGTGCTAAACGGAGCAGGGGGGGGATAAATCAGCCCCAGCATTTT. Translated, it gives CSAKRSRGGINQPQHF.

The gene calls are TRBV10-3 and TRBJ2-3; TRBD2 aligns across 7 bases. This CDR3 comprises 15 residues. CDR1 is ENHRY and CDR2 is SYGVKD in the germline V gene. Trimming took 2 bases from V and 2 from J; bases not matched to a gene: 4. CDR3 nucleotide sequence: TGTGCCATCAGTGAGCGCGGGAGCCCCACAGATACGCAGTATTTT. It codes for CAISERGSPTDTQYF.

This clonotype showed up many times. CDR3 amino acids: CATSRDYGKSYEQYF. Written as DNA, the CDR3 is TGTGCCACCAGCAGAGATTACGGCAAATCCTACGAGCAGTACTTC. The chain employs TRBV15 and TRBJ2-7, with D unresolved. The V and J ends lost 0 bases and 1 base respectively, with 10 bases between them. This CDR3 is built from 15 residues. Germline assignment: CDR1 LNHNV and CDR2 YYDKDF (reference sequence).

Of note for this clonotype: One end of the junction fails to match germline, which may point to a read error. The chain has TRBV7-9 and TRBJ1-5; D might be TRBD1 (6 bases). CDR1 and CDR2 (germline): SEHNR, FQNEAQ (reference sequence). This CDR3 comprises 14 residues. The CDR3 DNA reads TGTGCCACCAGCAGAGCAGCAGGGGATCAGCCCCAGCATTTT. Translated, it gives CATSRAAGDQPQHF.

There are many counts of this clonotype. The genes are TRBV5-1 and TRBJ2-7; perhaps TRBD2 as D (6 bases). The CDR3 is 14 amino acids. Germline V gene sequence: CDR1 SGHRS, CDR2 YFSETQ. With 0 bases removed from V and 4 bases from J, the gap between germline ends came to 11 bases. The CDR3 reads CASSLVGGKYEQYF. The DNA of the CDR3 is TGCGCCAGCAGCTTGGTGGGCGGGAAATACGAGCAGTACTTC.

J is TRBJ1-6 and V is TRBV9; maybe TRBD1 (5 bases). The CDR3 runs 16 residues. Per germline, CDR1 SGDLS and CDR2 YYNGEE. V lost 0 bases and J 7 bases, leaving 14 bases between the germline ends. The CDR3 sequence is CASSVVPRALNSPLHF. The CDR3 DNA reads as TGTGCCAGCAGCGTAGTCCCCAGGGCATTGAATTCACCCCTCCACTTT.

The sample holds many counts of this clonotype. CDR3 protein: CASSVGWGEGNEKLFF. CDR3 nucleotide sequence: TGTGCCAGCAGCGTAGGCTGGGGCGAGGGTAATGAAAAACTGTTTTTT. The rearrangement links TRBV9 to TRBJ1-4; a possible D gene is TRBD1 (5 bases). Trimming stripped 0 bases from V and 4 bases from J, with 13 bases between. The CDR3 spans 16 residues. Germline V gives CDR1 SGDLS, CDR2 YYNGEE.

This rearrangement joins TRBV3-1 to TRBJ1-2; D ambiguous. The CDR3 length is 12 residues. Germline lookup yields CDR1 LGHDT and CDR2 YNNKEL (reference sequence). Trimming pared 7 bases from V and 3 bases from J, leaving 9 bases between. CDR3 amino acids: CASTLSDYGYTF. CDR3 nucleotide sequence: TGTGCCAGCACCTTGTCCGACTATGGCTACACCTTC.

This clonotype was detected many times. The chain employs TRBV2 and TRBJ2-1, with 7 nucleotides matching TRBD2. Germline-derived CDR1 and CDR2 are SNHLY and FYNNEI. With 7 bases clipped from V and 7 bases from J, the junction kept 7 bases outside the gene matches. CDR3 length equals 13 residues. CDR3 sequence (DNA): TGTGCCAGCACCCGGACTAGGAGTAATGAGCAGTTCTTC. This gives the protein CASTRTRSNEQFF.

Many counts were recorded for this clonotype. V usage is TRBV5-8 and J usage is TRBJ2-1, with a tentative D call TRBD1 (5 bases). Deletions cut 0 bases from V and 8 bases from J, with 12 bases between. This CDR3 has 14 residues. Germline CDR1 and CDR2: SGHTS and YDEGEE. The CDR3: CASSLGRQGDEQFF. CDR3 in DNA: TGTGCCAGCAGCTTGGGACGCCAAGGGGATGAGCAGTTCTTC.